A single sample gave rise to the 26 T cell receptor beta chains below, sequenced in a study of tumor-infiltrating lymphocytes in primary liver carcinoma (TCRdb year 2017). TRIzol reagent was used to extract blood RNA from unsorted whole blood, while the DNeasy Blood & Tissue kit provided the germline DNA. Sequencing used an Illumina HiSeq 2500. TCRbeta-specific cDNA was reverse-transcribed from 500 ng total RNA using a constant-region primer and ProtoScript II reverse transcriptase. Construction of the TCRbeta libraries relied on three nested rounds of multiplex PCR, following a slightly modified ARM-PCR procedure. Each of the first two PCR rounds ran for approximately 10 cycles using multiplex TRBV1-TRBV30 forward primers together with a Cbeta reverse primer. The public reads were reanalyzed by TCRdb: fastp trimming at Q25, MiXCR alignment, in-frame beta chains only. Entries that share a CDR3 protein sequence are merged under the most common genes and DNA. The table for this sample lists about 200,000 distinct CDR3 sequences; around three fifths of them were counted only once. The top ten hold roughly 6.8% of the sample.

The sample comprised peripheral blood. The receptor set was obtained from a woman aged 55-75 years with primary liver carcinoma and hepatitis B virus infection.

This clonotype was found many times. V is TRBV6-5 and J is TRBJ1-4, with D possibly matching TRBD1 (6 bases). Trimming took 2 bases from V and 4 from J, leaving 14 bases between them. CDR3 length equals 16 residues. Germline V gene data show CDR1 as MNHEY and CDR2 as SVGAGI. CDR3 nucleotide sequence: TGTGCCAGCAGTTACCCCCAGGGGCAGGATAATGAAAAACTGTTTTTT. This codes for CASSYPQGQDNEKLFF.

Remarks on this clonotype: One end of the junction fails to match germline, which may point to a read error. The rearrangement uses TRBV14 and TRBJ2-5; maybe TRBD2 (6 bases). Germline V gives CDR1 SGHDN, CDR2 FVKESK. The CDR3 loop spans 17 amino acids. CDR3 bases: TGTGCCGGCAGCCAAGATCAGGTAGCGGACACCAAAGAGACCCAGTACTTC. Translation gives CAGSQDQVADTKETQYF.

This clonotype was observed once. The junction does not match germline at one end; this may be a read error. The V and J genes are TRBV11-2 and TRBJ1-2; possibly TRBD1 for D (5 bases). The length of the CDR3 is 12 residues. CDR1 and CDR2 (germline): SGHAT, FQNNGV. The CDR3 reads CASSSNQGGYAF. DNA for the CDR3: TGTGCCAGCAGCTCCAACCAGGGTGGCTACGCGTTC.

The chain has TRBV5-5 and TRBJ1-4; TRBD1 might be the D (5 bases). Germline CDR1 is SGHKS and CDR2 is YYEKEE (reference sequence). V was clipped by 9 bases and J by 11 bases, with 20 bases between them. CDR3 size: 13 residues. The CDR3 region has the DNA TGTGCCATCATCCCCGGGCGAGAGGGGAAACTGTTTTTT. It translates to CAIIPGREGKLFF. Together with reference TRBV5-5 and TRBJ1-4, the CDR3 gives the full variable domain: DAGVTQSPTHLIKTRGQQVTLRCSPISGHKSVSWYQQVLGQGPQFIFQYYEKEERGRGNFPDRFSARQFPNYSSELNVNALLLGDSALYLCAIIPGREGKLFFGSGTQLSVL.

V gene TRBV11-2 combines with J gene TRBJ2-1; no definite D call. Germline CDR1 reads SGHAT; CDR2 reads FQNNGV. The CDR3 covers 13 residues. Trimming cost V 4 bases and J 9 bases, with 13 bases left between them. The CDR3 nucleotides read TGTGCCAGCAGCTGGAATAGTGGTGGTGAGCAGTTCTTC. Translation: CASSWNSGGEQFF.

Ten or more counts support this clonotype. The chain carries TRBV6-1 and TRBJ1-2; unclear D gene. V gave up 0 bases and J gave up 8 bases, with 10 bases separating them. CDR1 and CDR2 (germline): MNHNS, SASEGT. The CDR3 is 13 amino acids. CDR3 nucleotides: TGTGCCAGCAGTGAAGCGGTGACAAGGGGCTACACCTTC. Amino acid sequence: CASSEAVTRGYTF.

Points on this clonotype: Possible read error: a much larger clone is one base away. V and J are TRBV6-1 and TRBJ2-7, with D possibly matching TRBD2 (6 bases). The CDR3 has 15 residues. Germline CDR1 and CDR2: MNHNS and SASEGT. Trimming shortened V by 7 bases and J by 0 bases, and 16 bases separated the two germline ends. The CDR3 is CASKKGVADSYEQYF. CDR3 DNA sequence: TGTGCCAGCAAGAAGGGAGTAGCGGACTCCTACGAGCAGTACTTC.

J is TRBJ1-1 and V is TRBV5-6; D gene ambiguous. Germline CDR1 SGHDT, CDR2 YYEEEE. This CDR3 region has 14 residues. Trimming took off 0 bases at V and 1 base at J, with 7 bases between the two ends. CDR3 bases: TGTGCCAGCAGCTTGGGGCAGAGGAACACTGAAGCTTTCTTT. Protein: CASSLGQRNTEAFF.

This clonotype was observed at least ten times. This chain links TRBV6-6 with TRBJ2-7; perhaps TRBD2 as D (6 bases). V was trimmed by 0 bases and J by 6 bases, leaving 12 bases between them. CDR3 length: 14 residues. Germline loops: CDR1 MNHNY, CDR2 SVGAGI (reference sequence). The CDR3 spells CASSYSEGVSEQYF. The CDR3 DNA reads TGTGCCAGCAGTTACTCGGAGGGAGTTAGCGAGCAGTACTTC.

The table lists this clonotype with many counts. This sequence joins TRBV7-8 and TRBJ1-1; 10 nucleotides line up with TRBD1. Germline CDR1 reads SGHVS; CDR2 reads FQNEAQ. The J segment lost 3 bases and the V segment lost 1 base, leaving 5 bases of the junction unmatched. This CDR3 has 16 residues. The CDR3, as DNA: TGTGCCAGCAGCTTAGGGACAGGGGGGCTGGACACTGAAGCTTTCTTT. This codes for CASSLGTGGLDTEAFF.

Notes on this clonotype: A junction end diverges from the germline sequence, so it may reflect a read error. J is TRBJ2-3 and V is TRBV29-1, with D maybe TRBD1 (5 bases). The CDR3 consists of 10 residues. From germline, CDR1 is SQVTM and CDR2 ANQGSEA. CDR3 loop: CSAHGASHYF. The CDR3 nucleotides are TGCAGCGCCCATGGGGCGTCGCATTATTTT.

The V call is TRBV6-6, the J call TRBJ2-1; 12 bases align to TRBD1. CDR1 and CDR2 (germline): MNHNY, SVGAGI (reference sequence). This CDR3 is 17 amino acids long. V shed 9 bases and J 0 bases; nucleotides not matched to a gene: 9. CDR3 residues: CARRDRGPLSSYNEQFF. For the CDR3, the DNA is TGTGCCAGGAGGGACAGGGGGCCCCTAAGCTCCTACAATGAGCAGTTCTTC.

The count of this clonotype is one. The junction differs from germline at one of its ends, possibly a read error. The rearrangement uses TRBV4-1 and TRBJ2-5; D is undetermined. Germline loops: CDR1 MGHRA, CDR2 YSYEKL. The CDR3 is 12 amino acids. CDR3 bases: TGCGCCAGCAGCGAAGGACGAGAGGCCCAGTACTTC. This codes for CASSEGREAQYF.

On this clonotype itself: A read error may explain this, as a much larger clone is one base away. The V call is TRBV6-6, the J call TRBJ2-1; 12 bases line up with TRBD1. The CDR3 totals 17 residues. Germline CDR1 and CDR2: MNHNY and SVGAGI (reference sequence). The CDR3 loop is CTSRDRGLLSSYNEQFF. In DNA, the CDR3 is TGTACCAGCAGGGACAGGGGGCTCCTAAGCTCCTACAATGAGCAGTTCTTC.

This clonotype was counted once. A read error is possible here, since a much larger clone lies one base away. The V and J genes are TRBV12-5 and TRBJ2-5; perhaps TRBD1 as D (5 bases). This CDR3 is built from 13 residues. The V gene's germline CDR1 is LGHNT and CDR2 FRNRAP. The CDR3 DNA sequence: TGTGATAGTGCCTCAGGGCTTCGAGAGACCCAGTACTTC. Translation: CDSASGLRETQYF.

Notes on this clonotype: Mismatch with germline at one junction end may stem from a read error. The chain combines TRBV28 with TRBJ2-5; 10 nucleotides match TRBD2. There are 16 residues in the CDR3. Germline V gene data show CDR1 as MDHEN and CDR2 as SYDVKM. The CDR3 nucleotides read TGTGGCAGCAGTTTTCCAGCGGGAGGGCGGGGAGAGACCCAGTACTTC. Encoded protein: CGSSFPAGGRGETQYF.

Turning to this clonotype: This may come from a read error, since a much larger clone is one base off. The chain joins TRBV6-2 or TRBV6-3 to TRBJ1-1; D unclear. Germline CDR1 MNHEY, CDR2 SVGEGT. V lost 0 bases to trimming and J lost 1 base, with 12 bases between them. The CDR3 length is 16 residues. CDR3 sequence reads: CASSYSYSGRNTEAFF. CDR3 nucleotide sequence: TGTGCCAGCAGTTACTCCTACAGTGGCAGGAACACTGAAGCTTTCTTT.

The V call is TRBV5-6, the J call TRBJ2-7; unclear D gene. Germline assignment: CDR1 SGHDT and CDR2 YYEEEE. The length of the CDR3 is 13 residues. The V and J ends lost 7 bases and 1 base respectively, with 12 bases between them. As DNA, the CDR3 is TGTGCCAGCGGCCCACAGAATTCCTACGAGCAGTACTTC. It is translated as CASGPQNSYEQYF.

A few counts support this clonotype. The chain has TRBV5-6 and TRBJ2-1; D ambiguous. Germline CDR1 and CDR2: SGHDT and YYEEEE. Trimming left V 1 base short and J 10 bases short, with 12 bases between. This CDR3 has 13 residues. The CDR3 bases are TGTGCCAGCAGCTTGATCGTTGCGACAGAGCAGTTCTTC. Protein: CASSLIVATEQFF.

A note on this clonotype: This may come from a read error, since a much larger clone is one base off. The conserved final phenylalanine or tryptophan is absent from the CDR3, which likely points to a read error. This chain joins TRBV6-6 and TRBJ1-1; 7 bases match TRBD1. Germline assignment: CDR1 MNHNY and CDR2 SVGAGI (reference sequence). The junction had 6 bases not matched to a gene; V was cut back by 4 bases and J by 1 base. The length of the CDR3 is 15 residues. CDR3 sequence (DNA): TGTGCCAGCAGTTCCCCGACAGGGAGGAACACTGAAGCTTTCTCT. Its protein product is CASSSPTGRNTEAFS.

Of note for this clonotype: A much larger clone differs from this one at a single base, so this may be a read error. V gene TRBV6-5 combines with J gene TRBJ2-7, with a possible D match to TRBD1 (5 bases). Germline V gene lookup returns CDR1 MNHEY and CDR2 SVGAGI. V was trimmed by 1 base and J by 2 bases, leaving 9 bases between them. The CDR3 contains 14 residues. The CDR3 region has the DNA TGTGCCAGCAGTTACTGGGGCCCCCCCTACGAGCAGTACTTC. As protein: CASSYWGPPYEQYF.

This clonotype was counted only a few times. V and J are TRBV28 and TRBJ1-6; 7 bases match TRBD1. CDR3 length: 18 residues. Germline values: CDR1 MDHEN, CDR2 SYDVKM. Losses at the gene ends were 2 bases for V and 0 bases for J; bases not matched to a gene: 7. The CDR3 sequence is CASSLSRGLYSYNSPLHF. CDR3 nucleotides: TGTGCCAGCAGTTTAAGTAGGGGGCTCTACTCCTATAATTCACCCCTCCACTTT.

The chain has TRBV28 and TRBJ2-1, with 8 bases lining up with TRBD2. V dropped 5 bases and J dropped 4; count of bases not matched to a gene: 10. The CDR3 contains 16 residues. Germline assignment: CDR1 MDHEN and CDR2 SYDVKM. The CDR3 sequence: CASSPGRGGKYNEQFF. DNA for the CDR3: TGTGCCAGCAGTCCCGGGAGGGGGGGGAAATACAATGAGCAGTTCTTC.

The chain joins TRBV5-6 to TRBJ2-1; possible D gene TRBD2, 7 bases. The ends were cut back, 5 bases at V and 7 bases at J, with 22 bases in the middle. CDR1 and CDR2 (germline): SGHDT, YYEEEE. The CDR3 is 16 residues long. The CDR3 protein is CASRTPGGGSGNEQFF. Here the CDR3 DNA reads TGTGCCAGCAGGACACCTGGGGGCGGTAGCGGGAATGAGCAGTTCTTC.

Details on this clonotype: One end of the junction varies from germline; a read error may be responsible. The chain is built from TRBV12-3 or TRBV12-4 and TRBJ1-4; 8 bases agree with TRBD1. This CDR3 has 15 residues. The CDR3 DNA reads TGTGTCAGCAGTCTCCGACAGGGGCTGTACGAAAAACTGTTTTTT. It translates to CVSSLRQGLYEKLFF.

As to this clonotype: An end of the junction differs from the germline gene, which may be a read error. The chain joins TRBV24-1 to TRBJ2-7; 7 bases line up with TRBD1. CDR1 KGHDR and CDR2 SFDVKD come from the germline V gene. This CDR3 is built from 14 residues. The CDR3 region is CATNAVGGIYGQYF. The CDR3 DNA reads TGTGCCACCAATGCGGTAGGGGGCATTTACGGGCAGTACTTC.